This T cell receptor (beta chain) was sequenced for a study of identical twins' blood T cells. Study results and limitations: Shared CDR3 clonotype counts tracked mainly the product of cloneset sizes. Twins shared more top CDR3 clonotypes than unrelated donors did.

TCRdb re-derived calls from the 5' RACE reads in MiXCR, one entry per CDR3 protein. The table includes 300,000 to 450,000 distinct CDR3 sequences, about 28% detected once. With respect to this clonotype: Its antigen is undetermined. The junction does not match germline at one end; this may be a read error.

CDR1 is LNHDA and CDR2 is SQIVND in the germline V gene (reference sequence). CDR3 length: 14 amino acids. The chain employs TRBV19 and TRBJ1-2; D is unresolved. This TCR came from a woman aged 18 to 50 in good health. Sample: PBMCs. CDR3 residues: CASSLEVFNYGYTF. The CDR3, as DNA: TGTGCCAGTAGTCTAGAGGTATTTAACTATGGCTACACCTTC.